A selection of T cell receptor beta chains follows, all from one sample in a study of T cells after yellow fever vaccination. TCRdb independently ran MiXCR on the 5' RACE reads; one entry per CDR3 protein. The table lists around 310,000 distinct CDR3 sequences, 7.5% to 9% of them singletons. The sequencing here drew on PBMCs, taken on the day of the first yellow fever vaccination. These receptors originate from a man between 18 and 35 years old who received the YFV17D yellow fever vaccine. The CDR3 runs from the conserved cysteine through the conserved F or W.

J: TRBJ2-5; V: TRBV5-1; CDR3: CASSFGLAGSQETQYF
J: TRBJ2-1; V: TRBV7-8; CDR3: CASSSRLAGGKGGLYNEQFF
J: TRBJ2-5; V: TRBV10-1; CDR3: CASSGDGETQYF
J: TRBJ2-5; V: TRBV4-2; CDR3: CASSQDRGGPETQYF
J: TRBJ2-3; V: TRBV27; CDR3: CASGFTDTQYF
J: TRBJ1-2; V: TRBV7-6; CDR3: CASSLTAGLYGYTF
J: TRBJ2-3; V: TRBV9; CDR3: CASSPSPIPLGAPTDTQYF
J: TRBJ2-5; V: TRBV6-2/TRBV6-3; CDR3: CASSDRVRETQYF
J: TRBJ1-2; V: TRBV12-3/TRBV12-4; CDR3: CASSQGTGGNYGYTF
J: TRBJ2-3; V: TRBV7-7; CDR3: CASSLIFGDTQYF
J: TRBJ1-1; V: TRBV2; CDR3: CASTSGTGVTEAFF
J: TRBJ1-1; V: TRBV5-5; CDR3: CASSLGSGTGVTEVFF
J: TRBJ2-5; V: TRBV19; CDR3: CASSRGRGAQETQYF
J: TRBJ1-6; V: TRBV20-1; CDR3: CSARGPGLTNSPLHF
J: TRBJ1-2; V: TRBV5-1; CDR3: CASSLVSQGPEGYTF
J: TRBJ2-5; V: TRBV4-3; CDR3: CASSQSSGRQETQYF
J: TRBJ1-6; V: TRBV29-1; CDR3: CSVQLETGSSPLHF
J: TRBJ2-3; V: TRBV5-1; CDR3: CASSLAPGADTQYF
J: TRBJ2-1; V: TRBV5-5; CDR3: CASSLGSASSYNEQFF
J: TRBJ1-1; V: TRBV25-1; CDR3: CASSGRQGQGEAFF
J: TRBJ2-3; V: TRBV24-1; CDR3: CATSDLGNGGTDTQYF